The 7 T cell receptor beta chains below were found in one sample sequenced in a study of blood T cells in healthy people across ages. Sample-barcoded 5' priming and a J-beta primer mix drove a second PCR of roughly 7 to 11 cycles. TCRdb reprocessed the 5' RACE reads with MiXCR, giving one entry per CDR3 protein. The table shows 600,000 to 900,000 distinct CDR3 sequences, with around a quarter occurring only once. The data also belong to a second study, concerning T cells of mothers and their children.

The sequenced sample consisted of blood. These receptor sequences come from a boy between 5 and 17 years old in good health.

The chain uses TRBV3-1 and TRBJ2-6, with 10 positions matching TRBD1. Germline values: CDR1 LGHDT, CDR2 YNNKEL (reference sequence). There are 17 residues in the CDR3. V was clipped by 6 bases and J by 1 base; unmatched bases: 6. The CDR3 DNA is TGTGCCAGCAGTAATGGACAGGGGGAATCTGGGGCCAACGTCCTGACTTTC. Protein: CASSNGQGESGANVLTF.

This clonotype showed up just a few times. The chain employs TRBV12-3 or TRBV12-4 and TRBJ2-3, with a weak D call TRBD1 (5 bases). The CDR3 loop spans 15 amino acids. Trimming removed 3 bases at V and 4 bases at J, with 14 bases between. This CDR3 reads CASSFTGEGADTQYF. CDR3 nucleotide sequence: TGTGCCAGCAGTTTCACCGGTGAAGGGGCAGATACGCAGTATTTT.

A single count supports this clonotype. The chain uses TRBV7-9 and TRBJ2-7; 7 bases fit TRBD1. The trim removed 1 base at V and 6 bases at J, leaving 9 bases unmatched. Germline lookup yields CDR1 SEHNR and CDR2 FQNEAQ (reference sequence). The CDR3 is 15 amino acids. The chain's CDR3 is CASSLGQGRMSEQYF. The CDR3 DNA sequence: TGTGCCAGCAGCTTAGGACAGGGAAGAATGTCCGAGCAGTACTTC.

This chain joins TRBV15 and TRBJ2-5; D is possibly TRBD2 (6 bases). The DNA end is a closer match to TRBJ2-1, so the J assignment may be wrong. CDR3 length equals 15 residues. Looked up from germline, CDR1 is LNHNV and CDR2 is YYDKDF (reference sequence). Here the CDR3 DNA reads TGTGCCACCAGCAGAGATATCGGGGGTTGGGATGAGCAGTTCTTC. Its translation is CATSRDIGGWDEQFF.

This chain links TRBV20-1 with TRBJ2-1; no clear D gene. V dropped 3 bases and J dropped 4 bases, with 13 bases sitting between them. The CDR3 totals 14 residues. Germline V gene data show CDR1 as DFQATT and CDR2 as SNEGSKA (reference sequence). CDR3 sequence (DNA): TGCAGTGCTAGTATTTGGGCAGGATACAATGAGCAGTTCTTC. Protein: CSASIWAGYNEQFF.

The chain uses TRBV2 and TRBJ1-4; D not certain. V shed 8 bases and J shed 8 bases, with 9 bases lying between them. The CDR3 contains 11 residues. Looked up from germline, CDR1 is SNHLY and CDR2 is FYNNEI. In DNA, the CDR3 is TGTGCCAGCGCCGGAAGGGAAAAACTGTTTTTT. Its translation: CASAGREKLFF. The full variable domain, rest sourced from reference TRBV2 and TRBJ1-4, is EPEVTQTPSHQVTQMGQEVILRCVPISNHLYFYWYRQILGQKVEFLVSFYNNEISEKSEIFDDQFSVERPDGSNFTLKIRSTKLEDSAMYFCASAGREKLFFGSGTQLSVL.

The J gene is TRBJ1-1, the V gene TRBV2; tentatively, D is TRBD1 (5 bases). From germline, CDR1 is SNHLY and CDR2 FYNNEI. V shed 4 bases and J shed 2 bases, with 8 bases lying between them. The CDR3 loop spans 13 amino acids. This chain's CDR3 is CASSGTTNTEAFF. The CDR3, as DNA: TGTGCCAGCAGTGGGACAACAAACACTGAAGCTTTCTTT.